One and the same sample provided the 9 T cell receptor beta chains below, sequenced in a study of blood T cell repertoires in COVID-19 (dated by TCRdb to 2018 to 2021). Libraries came from the immunoSEQ multiplex PCR assay. The immuneACCESS repertoire file appears here via TCRdb, limited to in-frame rearrangements. These files lack a portion of the clones; in checked studies, under half of the deficit traces to unresolved V genes, and the cause of the others is not known. The sample table records fewer than 350,000 clones; around 93% of these occur just once. The ten largest clones add up to about 3% of the sample. Sequenced input: PBMCs or T cells enriched from blood (not recorded which). The receptors were sampled from a man in his forties who had been exposed to COVID-19.

This rearrangement joins TRBV9 to TRBJ1-1; 7 nucleotides agree with TRBD1. The V gene end was trimmed by 2 bases and the J gene end by 0 bases; junction bases not matched to a gene: 4. Germline V gene data show CDR1 as SGDLS and CDR2 as YYNGEE. CDR3 length: 15 residues. The CDR3 DNA is TGTGCCAGCAGCGTCCAACAGGGGATGAACACTGAAGCTTTCTTT. Translating it yields CASSVQQGMNTEAFF.

V usage is TRBV29-1 and J usage is TRBJ2-6; no clear D gene. V lost 5 bases and J lost 2, with 19 bases in between. This CDR3 is 17 amino acids long. Looked up from germline, CDR1 is SQVTM and CDR2 is ANQGSEA. This chain's CDR3 is CSVRLTGVLTGANVLTF. DNA of the CDR3: TGCAGCGTTCGTCTCACCGGAGTGTTGACTGGGGCCAACGTCCTGACTTTC.

The chain has TRBV3-1 (or the pseudogene TRBV3-2) and TRBJ1-4; 12 bases are a match to TRBD1. CDR1 is LGHDT, CDR2 YNNKEL, per germline (reference sequence). J lost 6 bases, V lost 4 bases, and 6 bases had no gene match. This CDR3 has 16 amino acids. Written as DNA, the CDR3 is TGTGCCAGCAGCCTGCCGGGACAGGGGGCAGATGAAAAACTGTTTTTT. Translating gives CASSLPGQGADEKLFF.

This chain joins TRBV19 and TRBJ1-1, with unresolved D. Trimming removed 3 bases at V and 10 bases at J, with 12 bases between. CDR1 and CDR2 (germline): LNHDA, SQIVND (reference sequence). The CDR3 is made up of 12 amino acids. CDR3 residues: CASSISQIAAFF. Here the CDR3 DNA reads TGTGCCAGTAGTATTTCACAAATAGCAGCTTTCTTT.

The J gene is TRBJ2-1, the V gene TRBV11-2; D is possibly TRBD2 (6 bases). Germline V gene sequence: CDR1 SGHAT, CDR2 FQNNGV. The CDR3 is made up of 17 amino acids. V lost 4 bases and J lost 0, with 16 bases in between. The CDR3 loop is CASSSPIDGSSYNEQFF. The CDR3 region has the DNA TGTGCCAGCAGCTCCCCAATCGACGGGAGCTCCTACAATGAGCAGTTCTTC.

V gene TRBV9 combines with J gene TRBJ1-1, with 9 bases matching TRBD1. Germline lookup yields CDR1 SGDLS and CDR2 YYNGEE. The CDR3 runs to 15 residues. V lost 4 bases, J lost 8 bases, and 12 bases stayed unmatched. Here the CDR3 reads CASSKEGQGALEAFF. The CDR3 region has the DNA TGTGCCAGCAGCAAAGAGGGACAGGGAGCCCTAGAAGCTTTCTTT.

The CDR3 sequence is CASSWTSGSTTYEQYF. The CDR3 region has the DNA TGCGCCAGCAGCTGGACTAGCGGGAGTACCACCTACGAGCAGTACTTC. This sequence joins TRBV5-1 and TRBJ2-7; 13 bases align to TRBD2. After removal of 3 bases from V and 2 bases from J, the junction contained 5 bases not matched to a gene. Germline lookup yields CDR1 SGHRS and CDR2 YFSETQ. This CDR3 has 16 residues. Together with reference TRBV5-1 and TRBJ2-7, the CDR3 gives the full variable domain: KAGVTQTPRYLIKTRGQQVTLSCSPISGHRSVSWYQQTPGQGLQFLFEYFSETQRNKGNFPGRFSGRQFSNSRSEMNVSTLELGDSALYLCASSWTSGSTTYEQYFGPGTRLTVT.

The chain recombines TRBV19 with TRBJ1-2; D gene uncertain. Trimming took 5 bases from V and 8 from J, leaving 12 bases between them. CDR3 length equals 12 residues. Germline loops: CDR1 LNHDA, CDR2 SQIVND (reference sequence). In nucleotides, the CDR3 is TGTGCCAGTAGTTTATCAGGATGGGGCTACACCTTC. Translated: CASSLSGWGYTF.

This clone was seen only once. The V gene is TRBV19, the J gene TRBJ2-7, with TRBD2 matching 8 bases. This CDR3 spans 15 amino acids. Germline trimming cut 5 bases from V and 3 bases from J; bases unmatched to any gene: 9. In germline, CDR1 is LNHDA, CDR2 SQIVND (reference sequence). CDR3 nucleotide sequence: TGTGCCAGTAGTCAAAGCGGGAGAGAAAACTACGAGCAGTACTTC. Translation gives CASSQSGRENYEQYF.